The 30 T cell receptor beta chains reported below all come from one sample, sequenced in a study of cytotoxic CD8 clonotypes in ibrutinib-treated CLL. Method: immunoSEQ multiplex PCR; TCRdb's copy keeps in-frame clones and lacks some. The data hold over 150,000 clones, with around 70% observed a single time. The sequences come from PBMCs, collected after 24 months of ibrutinib treatment. All receptors derive from a human donor with chronic lymphocytic leukemia.

V is TRBV6-1 and J is TRBJ1-2; D is unclear. Deletions cut 2 bases from V and 7 bases from J, with 11 bases between. Germline V gene sequence: CDR1 MNHNS, CDR2 SASEGT. This CDR3 region has 13 residues. In DNA, the CDR3 is TGTGCCAGCAGTGAATTTGGCAGACGTGGCTACACCTTC. This sequence encodes CASSEFGRRGYTF.

This rearrangement joins TRBV9 to TRBJ2-6; no clear D gene. CDR3 length: 14 amino acids. V was pared by 3 bases and J by 0 bases, with 4 bases between. From germline, CDR1 is SGDLS and CDR2 YYNGEE. Here the CDR3 reads CASSESSGANVLTF. The CDR3 bases are TGTGCCAGCAGCGAGAGCTCTGGGGCCAACGTCCTGACTTTC.

This chain links TRBV28 with TRBJ1-5, with TRBD1 as a possible D gene (6 bases). Trimming stripped 9 bases from V and 3 bases from J, with 24 bases between. This CDR3 contains 17 residues. Per the germline V gene, CDR1 is MDHEN and CDR2 is SYDVKM. In nucleotides, the CDR3 is TGTGCCAGTACCATTCAGGGCTCAGGGGTCCTCAATCAGCCCCAGCATTTT. The encoded protein is CASTIQGSGVLNQPQHF.

The CDR3 nucleotides read TGCGCCAGCAGCCGAGAGCCCACTAGCGGTTACAATGAGCAGTTCTTC. As protein: CASSREPTSGYNEQFF. The chain links TRBV4-3 to TRBJ2-1, with 8 bases fitting TRBD2. Trimming at V came to 4 bases and at J to 4 bases, leaving 9 bases not matched to a gene. Germline assignment: CDR1 LGHNA and CDR2 YSLEER. This CDR3 region has 16 residues.

The chain combines TRBV5-1 with TRBJ1-1; 7 bases are shared with TRBD1. Germline trimming cut 5 bases from V and 2 bases from J; bases unmatched to any gene: 6. The CDR3 is 14 residues long. The V gene's germline CDR1 is SGHRS and CDR2 YFSETQ. This CDR3 is CASSSTGANTEAFF. For the CDR3, the DNA is TGCGCCAGCAGTTCAACAGGGGCTAACACTGAAGCTTTCTTT. The complete variable domain, with remaining parts taken from reference TRBV5-1 and TRBJ1-1, reads KAGVTQTPRYLIKTRGQQVTLSCSPISGHRSVSWYQQTPGQGLQFLFEYFSETQRNKGNFPGRFSGRQFSNSRSEMNVSTLELGDSALYLCASSSTGANTEAFFGQGTRLTVV.

This clone has more than one count but fewer than ten. V usage is TRBV30 and J usage is TRBJ2-7, with TRBD1 matching 9 bases. The CDR3 is made up of 13 amino acids. J lost 3 bases, V lost 1 base, and 1 base had no gene match. CDR1 and CDR2 from the germline V gene are GTSNPN and SVGIG (reference sequence). For the CDR3, the DNA is TGTGCCTGGAGTGCGACAGGGGGCTACGAGCAGTACTTC. Its protein product is CAWSATGGYEQYF. The full variable domain, rest sourced from reference TRBV30 and TRBJ2-7, is SQTIHQWPATLVQPVGSPLSLECTVEGTSNPNLYWYRQAAGRGLQLLFYSVGIGQISSEVPQNLSASRPQDRQFILSSKKLLLSDSGFYLCAWSATGGYEQYFGPGTRLTVT.

Written as DNA, the CDR3 is TGTGCCAGCAGCCTCGGGCTAGCGGGATCAGAGACCCAGTACTTC. This codes for CASSLGLAGSETQYF. This rearrangement joins TRBV7-7 to TRBJ2-5; the match to TRBD2 covers 9 bases. This CDR3 comprises 15 residues. Germline lookup yields CDR1 SSHAT and CDR2 FNYEAQ (reference sequence). Trimming at V came to 5 bases and at J to 4 bases, leaving 8 bases not matched to a gene.

This clone came up a few times. The chain employs TRBV15 and TRBJ2-3; a possible D gene is TRBD2 (5 bases). V lost 0 bases, J lost 1 base, and 14 bases lay in between. Per germline, CDR1 LNHNV and CDR2 YYDKDF (reference sequence). The CDR3 length is 17 residues. CDR3: CATSRDLSGLGTDTQYF. CDR3 sequence (DNA): TGTGCCACCAGCAGAGATCTAAGCGGCCTCGGCACAGATACGCAGTATTTT.

The V call is TRBV18, the J call TRBJ1-1; the D is unclear. Germline V gene data show CDR1 as KGHSH and CDR2 as LQKENI. The CDR3 is made up of 14 amino acids. The V end lost 2 bases, the J end lost 2 bases, and 9 bases lay between the germline ends. In nucleotides, the CDR3 is TGTGCCAGCTCACCAATGGCAGTAAACACTGAAGCTTTCTTT. Encoded protein: CASSPMAVNTEAFF.

This sequence joins TRBV6-5 and TRBJ2-7; no reliable D call. The germline V gene has CDR1 MNHEY and CDR2 SVGAGI. The CDR3 consists of 15 residues. Trimming shortened V by 0 bases and J by 3 bases, and 12 bases separated the two germline ends. As DNA, the CDR3 is TGTGCCAGCAGTTACTCATTAAAGTCTGGCTACGAGCAGTACTTC. Its translation is CASSYSLKSGYEQYF.

V is TRBV30 and J is TRBJ2-7, with D unresolved. The CDR3 sequence is 12 residues long. V lost 5 bases and J lost 3, with 11 bases in between. Per germline, CDR1 GTSNPN and CDR2 SVGIG (reference sequence). The CDR3 loop is CAWGQRVYEQYF. In DNA form, the CDR3 reads TGTGCCTGGGGTCAAAGGGTCTACGAGCAGTACTTC.

This CDR3 reads CASRGIHEQYF. Written as DNA, the CDR3 is TGCGCCAGCAGGGGAATCCACGAGCAGTACTTC. The chain combines TRBV10-2 with TRBJ2-7; no clear D gene. The CDR3 contains 11 residues. V was clipped by 6 bases and J by 5 bases, with 8 bases between them. Germline CDR1 and CDR2: WSHSY and SAAADI.

This clone has just one count. The rearrangement links TRBV7-9 to TRBJ2-1; 9 bases are shared with TRBD1. Losses at the gene ends were 1 base for V and 9 bases for J; bases not matched to a gene: 7. The germline gives CDR1 SEHNR, CDR2 FQNEAQ (reference sequence). The CDR3 sequence is 15 residues long. Written as DNA, the CDR3 is TGTGCCAGCAGCTTAGTCGGGACAGGGACGAGTGAGCAGTTCTTC. Translating gives CASSLVGTGTSEQFF.

The chain employs TRBV4-3 and TRBJ2-7; 7 bases agree with TRBD2. J lost 4 bases, V lost 0 bases, and 6 bases had no gene match. CDR3 length equals 15 residues. In germline, CDR1 is LGHNA, CDR2 YSLEER. CDR3 protein: CASSQDRLAEYEQYF. In DNA, the CDR3 is TGCGCCAGCAGCCAAGATCGGCTAGCGGAATACGAGCAGTACTTC.

In DNA, the CDR3 is TGTGCCAGCAGTTTAAGTCAGCGAAGAGAAACTGAAGCTTTCTTT. Its protein is CASSLSQRRETEAFF. The rearrangement links TRBV27 to TRBJ1-1, with unresolved D. Per germline, CDR1 MNHEY and CDR2 SMNVEV (reference sequence). This CDR3 has 15 amino acids. The germline V and J ends were trimmed by 2 bases and 5 bases, with 15 bases remaining between them.

V and J are TRBV6-5 and TRBJ1-1, with D hard to call. CDR3 length equals 15 residues. V lost 2 bases, J lost 4 bases, and 14 bases lay in between. Germline values: CDR1 MNHEY, CDR2 SVGAGI. The CDR3 here is CASSYDIRGGTEAFF. The CDR3 region has the DNA TGTGCCAGCAGTTACGACATCCGGGGTGGCACTGAAGCTTTCTTT.

The chain joins TRBV29-1 to TRBJ2-5; 12 bases are shared with TRBD2. The CDR3 is made up of 13 amino acids. Trimming removed 7 bases from V and 4 bases from J; junction bases left unmatched: 4. CDR1 and CDR2 (germline): SQVTM, ANQGSEA. The CDR3 reads CSAGGLAGETQYF. The CDR3 DNA reads TGCAGCGCTGGGGGACTAGCGGGAGAGACCCAGTACTTC.

The chain has TRBV7-8 and TRBJ2-7; the D is unclear. Trimming shortened V by 1 base and J by 1 base, and 8 bases separated the two germline ends. The CDR3 has 14 residues. CDR1 and CDR2 (germline): SGHVS, FQNEAQ. As DNA, the CDR3 is TGTGCCAGCAGCTTAGGTGGTAATTCCTACGAGCAGTACTTC. It codes for CASSLGGNSYEQYF.

This clone appeared once. CDR3 sequence reads: CASSLAAGGPVEQYF. The CDR3 DNA sequence: TGCGCCAGCAGCTTGGCAGCGGGAGGGCCAGTCGAGCAGTACTTC. V is TRBV5-1 and J is TRBJ2-7; 10 bases are a match to TRBD2. J lost 6 bases, V lost 0 bases, and 6 bases had no gene match. The CDR3 has 15 amino acids. The germline CDR1 and CDR2 sequences are SGHRS and YFSETQ.

The rearrangement joins TRBV5-6 to TRBJ2-7; 8 bases match TRBD1. After removal of 3 bases from V and 2 bases from J, the junction contained 1 base not matched to a gene. The germline gives CDR1 SGHDT, CDR2 YYEEEE. The CDR3 length is 13 residues. The CDR3 bases are TGTGCCAGCAGCTGGGGACAGGCCTACGAGCAGTACTTC. Its translation: CASSWGQAYEQYF.

The chain recombines TRBV19 with TRBJ2-3, with 7 bases aligning to TRBD2. Germline assignment: CDR1 LNHDA and CDR2 SQIVND (reference sequence). The V segment lost 4 bases and the J segment 4 bases; nucleotides outside the gene matches: 5. This CDR3 is built from 14 residues. The CDR3 nucleotides read TGTGCCAGTAGTAGGACTAGTTCATCAGATACGCAGTATTTT. It translates to CASSRTSSSDTQYF. The full variable domain, with the rest looked up from reference TRBV19 and TRBJ2-3, is DGGITQSPKYLFRKEGQNVTLSCEQNLNHDAMYWYRQDPGQGLRLIYYSQIVNDFQKGDIAEGYSVSREKKESFPLTVTSAQKNPTAFYLCASSRTSSSDTQYFGPGTRLTVL.

This chain connects TRBV2 to TRBJ2-7; no firm D call. The CDR3 totals 16 residues. Germline CDR1 and CDR2: SNHLY and FYNNEI. The V end lost 6 bases, the J end lost 0 bases, and 18 bases lay between the germline ends. DNA of the CDR3: TGTGCCAGCAGACTCACTATACAAAATTACTCCTACGAGCAGTACTTC. Translated: CASRLTIQNYSYEQYF.

This chain links TRBV7-9 with TRBJ2-7; 8 bases align to TRBD2. The germline gives CDR1 SEHNR, CDR2 FQNEAQ (reference sequence). J gave up 1 base and V 3 bases, and 11 bases lay outside the gene matches. The length of the CDR3 is 17 residues. Here the CDR3 DNA reads TGTGCCAGCAGCTTTCACTTGACTAGCGCGTTTTCCTACGAGCAGTACTTC. Translating it yields CASSFHLTSAFSYEQYF.

The chain couples TRBV5-4 to TRBJ1-2; maybe TRBD1 (5 bases). The CDR3 is made up of 14 amino acids. Deletions cut 2 bases from V and 4 bases from J, with 12 bases between. CDR1 is SGHNT, CDR2 YYREEE, per germline (reference sequence). The CDR3 coding sequence is TGTGCCAGCAGCTTTCAAACCGGGGGCTATGGCTACACCTTC. Amino acid sequence: CASSFQTGGYGYTF.

This chain joins TRBV5-1 and TRBJ2-3, with 7 bases aligning to TRBD2. The CDR3 is 17 residues long. After removal of 0 bases from V and 5 bases from J, the junction contained 12 bases not matched to a gene. Germline assignment: CDR1 SGHRS and CDR2 YFSETQ. Written as DNA, the CDR3 is TGCGCCAGCAGCTTGGTATACGCGGCGGGAGTGGTAGATACGCAGTATTTT. Its protein is CASSLVYAAGVVDTQYF.

The chain links TRBV5-4 to TRBJ1-2; D is ambiguous. CDR1 SGHNT and CDR2 YYREEE come from the germline V gene (reference sequence). V dropped 0 bases and J dropped 0 bases, with 15 bases sitting between them. This CDR3 spans 17 amino acids. CDR3 coding DNA: TGTGCCAGCAGCTTGGCGGCGTCCATTTCGGCTAACTATGGCTACACCTTC. Encoded protein: CASSLAASISANYGYTF.

This clone showed up just a few times. J is TRBJ1-2 and V is TRBV19, with D possibly matching TRBD1 (6 bases). Germline values: CDR1 LNHDA, CDR2 SQIVND (reference sequence). The V end was cut by 10 bases, the J end by 14 bases, with 20 bases between. The CDR3 has 11 residues. The CDR3 nucleotides are TGTGCCACTCAAATATCCGGGGGGCTGACCTTC. Translation: CATQISGGLTF.

This rearrangement joins TRBV7-8 to TRBJ1-4; the D gene is possibly TRBD1 (6 bases). V lost 0 bases and J lost 6, with 11 bases in between. The CDR3 has 15 residues. Germline V gives CDR1 SGHVS, CDR2 FQNEAQ. This CDR3 reads CASSLASRGDEKLFF. In nucleotides, the CDR3 is TGTGCCAGCAGCTTAGCGTCCAGGGGCGATGAAAAACTGTTTTTT.

The chain recombines TRBV6-5 with TRBJ2-1, with D maybe TRBD2 (5 bases). Between the trimmed V and J ends, which lost 0 bases and 4 bases, there was a span of 13 bases. CDR1 is MNHEY, CDR2 SVGAGI, per germline. The CDR3 runs to 16 residues. The DNA for the CDR3 is TGTGCCAGCAGTTACTCGGCAGTAGCGTTTTACAATGAGCAGTTCTTC. It yields the protein CASSYSAVAFYNEQFF.

The chain is built from TRBV5-4 and TRBJ1-2; D is possibly TRBD1 (6 bases). Germline CDR1 is SGHNT and CDR2 is YYREEE (reference sequence). This CDR3 has 14 residues. The germline V and J ends were trimmed by 4 bases and 2 bases, with 12 bases remaining between them. DNA of the CDR3: TGTGCCAGCAGCGAAGGACAGAAGAACTATGGCTACACCTTC. Amino acids: CASSEGQKNYGYTF.